These 22 T cell receptor beta chains came from one sample sequenced in a study of T cell repertoires in cytomegalovirus infection. The antigens these receptors bind are not known. TCRdb passed the reads through MiXCR, listing each CDR3 protein once. The data contain some 940,000 distinct CDR3 sequences, around 32% of them singletons. The sample was cultured CD8+ T cells from PBMCs, taken from culture after CMV antigen stimulation. Receptors were obtained from a human donor in good health (CMV status not recorded). Some clones in this sample may be carry-over from other donors' samples.

This chain joins TRBV6-6 and TRBJ2-3; tentative D call: TRBD2 (5 bases). CDR1 and CDR2 from the germline V gene are MNHNY and SVGAGI (reference sequence). CDR3 length equals 19 residues. The ends were cut back, 4 bases at V and 3 bases at J, with 26 bases in the middle. For the CDR3, the DNA is TGTGCCAGCAGTTTCCCGATTGAGGAGATTAGGGAGAAGACAGATACGCAGTATTTT. Encoded protein: CASSFPIEEIREKTDTQYF.

This clonotype showed up just a few times. The rearrangement uses TRBV6-2 or TRBV6-3 and TRBJ1-2; a possible D gene is TRBD1 (5 bases). Germline V gene sequence: CDR1 MNHEY, CDR2 SVGEGT. The V gene lost 2 bases and the J gene lost 3 bases, with 22 bases spanning the gap. The CDR3 runs 18 residues. CDR3 region: CASSYHVGQSGLYYGYTF. The CDR3 DNA reads as TGTGCCAGCAGTTACCACGTCGGTCAGTCAGGGCTTTACTATGGCTACACCTTC.

The chain is built from TRBV4-2 and TRBJ2-7, with D tentatively TRBD1 (6 bases). The length of the CDR3 is 14 residues. Germline V gene lookup returns CDR1 LGHNA and CDR2 YNFKEQ. Trimming took 5 bases from V and 3 from J, leaving 14 bases between them. This chain's CDR3 is CASSTKGDNYEQYF. The CDR3 region has the DNA TGTGCCAGCAGCACCAAGGGGGACAACTACGAGCAGTACTTC.

This clonotype was picked up a small number of times. The chain links TRBV24-1 to TRBJ2-2; no reliable D call. CDR1 and CDR2 (germline): KGHDR, SFDVKD. Trimming shortened V by 3 bases and J by 2 bases, and 21 bases separated the two germline ends. The CDR3 spans 19 residues. This chain's CDR3 is CATSDEAFAARVNTGELFF. The CDR3, as DNA: TGTGCCACCAGTGATGAGGCTTTCGCCGCACGAGTAAACACCGGGGAGCTGTTTTTT.

About this clonotype: The junction and the germline gene differ at one end; a read error may be behind it. This chain connects TRBV19 to TRBJ2-2, with 10 bases lining up with TRBD1. The CDR3 consists of 17 residues. Per germline, CDR1 LNHDA and CDR2 SQIVND (reference sequence). The CDR3 spells CASSIDRDRGITGELLF. The CDR3 DNA is TGTGCCAGTAGTATAGATCGGGACAGGGGAATCACCGGGGAGCTGCTTTTT.

The V and J genes are TRBV7-9 and TRBJ1-6; D possibly corresponds to TRBD1 (6 bases). V was cut by 1 base and J by 8 bases, with 18 bases left in between. The CDR3 has 17 amino acids. Germline values: CDR1 SEHNR, CDR2 FQNEAQ (reference sequence). The CDR3 loop reads CASSLGWGAPPHSPLHF. The CDR3 bases are TGTGCCAGCAGCTTAGGTTGGGGGGCTCCCCCACATTCACCCCTCCACTTT.

The sample holds many counts of this clonotype. J is TRBJ2-2 and V is TRBV4-1; D not resolved. Trimming removed 3 bases from V and 0 bases from J, with 11 bases in between. Germline V gene lookup returns CDR1 MGHRA and CDR2 YSYEKL. The CDR3 covers 16 residues. In DNA, the CDR3 is TGCGCCAGCAGCCAGTTCGACAATCCGAACACCGGGGAGCTGTTTTTT. This sequence encodes CASSQFDNPNTGELFF.

There are a few counts of this clonotype. The V and J genes are TRBV11-2 and TRBJ1-4; 7 positions match TRBD1. Losses at the gene ends were 4 bases for V and 7 bases for J; bases not matched to a gene: 12. Per germline, CDR1 SGHAT and CDR2 FQNNGV. The CDR3 loop spans 16 amino acids. CDR3 nucleotides: TGTGCCAGCAGCTGGCCAGAGACAGGGAGGGGTGAAAAACTGTTTTTT. Protein sequence: CASSWPETGRGEKLFF. Combining the CDR3 with reference TRBV11-2 and TRBJ1-4 gives the whole variable domain EAGVAQSPRYKIIEKRQSVAFWCNPISGHATLYWYQQILGQGPKLLIQFQNNGVVDDSQLPKDRFSAERLKGVDSTLKIQPAKLEDSAVYLCASSWPETGRGEKLFFGSGTQLSVL.

The table lists this clonotype with a few counts. The rearrangement links TRBV7-9 to TRBJ1-1; D perhaps matches TRBD1 (5 bases). V lost 1 base to trimming and J lost 7 bases, with 19 bases between them. Germline lookup yields CDR1 SEHNR and CDR2 FQNEAQ (reference sequence). This CDR3 is built from 16 residues. The CDR3 here is CASSLGVLQGVNEAFF. CDR3 DNA: TGTGCCAGCAGCTTAGGGGTGTTGCAGGGCGTTAATGAAGCTTTCTTT. The whole variable domain, filled in from reference TRBV7-9 and TRBJ1-1, reads DTGVSQNPRHKITKRGQNVTFRCDPISEHNRLYWYRQTLGQGPEFLTYFQNEAQLEKSRLLSDRFSAERPKGSFSTLEIQRTEQGDSAMYLCASSLGVLQGVNEAFFGQGTRLTVV.

J is TRBJ1-4 and V is TRBV20-1; maybe TRBD1 (5 bases). The CDR3 runs 14 residues. Germline lookup yields CDR1 DFQATT and CDR2 SNEGSKA (reference sequence). The germline V and J ends were trimmed by 8 bases and 6 bases, with 19 bases remaining between them. This CDR3 reads CSTQLPEGHEKLFF. In DNA form, the CDR3 reads TGCAGTACCCAACTCCCCGAGGGACATGAAAAACTGTTTTTT.

This clonotype showed up just a few times. The V call is TRBV6-1, the J call TRBJ2-7; D is uncertain. Germline assignment: CDR1 MNHNS and CDR2 SASEGT. The germline V and J ends were trimmed by 7 bases and 0 bases, with 10 bases remaining between them. The CDR3 runs to 13 residues. The CDR3 nucleotides read TGTGCCAGCATAGGTGCATACTCCTACGAGCAGTACTTC. This gives the protein CASIGAYSYEQYF.

This clonotype was observed a handful of times. The gene calls are TRBV7-2 and TRBJ2-7; D may be TRBD1 or TRBD2 (5 bases each). Germline CDR1 reads SGHTA; CDR2 reads FQGNSA. The CDR3 runs 16 residues. V was cut by 5 bases and J by 5 bases, with 22 bases left in between. CDR3 nucleotide sequence: TGTGCCAGCAGCCAATCAGAGGGACCGACGCTCCACGAGCAGTACTTC. As protein: CASSQSEGPTLHEQYF.

Details on this clonotype: With only one base between it and a far larger clone, this is likely a read error. V and J are TRBV7-6 and TRBJ2-1; tentatively, D is TRBD1 (5 bases). CDR3 size: 11 residues. CDR1 is SGHVS, CDR2 FNYEAQ, per germline. Written as DNA, the CDR3 is TGTGCCAGCAGTTCCAGGGATGAGCAGTCCTTC. Translation gives CASSSRDEQSF.

CDR3 sequence reads: CATKEDGSQETQYF. The CDR3 coding sequence is TGTGCCACCAAGGAGGACGGAAGCCAAGAGACCCAGTACTTC. The rearrangement joins TRBV15 to TRBJ2-5, with D maybe TRBD2 (5 bases). CDR3 length: 14 amino acids. Trimming took off 7 bases at V and 1 base at J, with 13 bases between the two ends. Germline loops: CDR1 LNHNV, CDR2 YYDKDF (reference sequence).

This chain joins TRBV12-3 or TRBV12-4 and TRBJ2-7; 12 positions agree with TRBD2. The CDR3 length is 13 residues. The V segment lost 8 bases and the J segment 12 bases; nucleotides outside the gene matches: 11. CDR3 region: CASSTTSGGQGYF. The DNA of the CDR3 is TGTGCCAGCTCGACGACTAGCGGGGGTCAGGGGTACTTC.

This clonotype has more than one count but fewer than ten. This chain links TRBV29-1 with TRBJ2-7; D might be TRBD2 (6 bases). V lost 5 bases and J 1 base, leaving 9 bases between the germline ends. The CDR3 is 12 residues long. Germline V CDR1 and CDR2: SQVTM, ANQGSEA. The CDR3 loop reads CSVRDSSYEQYF. The CDR3 DNA sequence: TGCAGCGTTCGGGACTCTTCCTACGAGCAGTACTTC.

The chain uses TRBV7-6 and TRBJ1-1, with a possible D match to TRBD1 (5 bases). Trimming took 2 bases from V and 1 from J, leaving 11 bases between them. The CDR3 contains 15 residues. Germline V gene data show CDR1 as SGHVS and CDR2 as FNYEAQ. In nucleotides, the CDR3 is TGTGCCAGCAGCTTATGGGGGGGGGGGAACACTGAAGCTTTCTTT. Its translation is CASSLWGGGNTEAFF. Drawing the rest from reference TRBV7-6 and TRBJ1-1, the complete variable domain is GAGVSQSPRYKVTKRGQDVALRCDPISGHVSLYWYRQALGQGPEFLTYFNYEAQQDKSGLPNDRFSAERPEGSISTLTIQRTEQRDSAMYRCASSLWGGGNTEAFFGQGTRLTVV.

This clonotype has ten or more counts. V and J are TRBV7-8 and TRBJ2-1; no clear D. V lost 0 bases and J lost 1, with 13 bases in between. The CDR3 loop spans 17 amino acids. The V gene's germline CDR1 is SGHVS and CDR2 FQNEAQ. CDR3 residues: CASSLAPWLVSYNEQFF. CDR3 DNA sequence: TGTGCCAGCAGCTTAGCTCCCTGGCTGGTATCCTACAATGAGCAGTTCTTC.

The chain couples TRBV12-3 or TRBV12-4 to TRBJ2-7; TRBD1 matches at 8 bases. With V trimmed by 2 bases and J by 0 bases, 6 bases remained unmatched. The CDR3 is 16 amino acids. CDR3 amino acids: CASSLSFGTGSYEQYF. The CDR3, as DNA: TGTGCCAGCAGTTTAAGTTTTGGGACAGGCTCCTACGAGCAGTACTTC.

J is TRBJ1-6 and V is TRBV6-6, with no clear D. This CDR3 spans 17 amino acids. Germline assignment: CDR1 MNHNY and CDR2 SVGAGI (reference sequence). V was clipped by 4 bases and J by 2 bases, with 15 bases between them. The CDR3 sequence is CASSSSGGRAYNSPLHF. As DNA, the CDR3 is TGTGCCAGCAGTTCGTCGGGAGGGAGGGCCTATAATTCACCCCTCCACTTT.

Here the CDR3 reads CASSLARDIGAFF. The CDR3 coding sequence is TGTGCCAGCAGCTTAGCGAGGGACATCGGGGCTTTCTTT. The chain is built from TRBV7-9 and TRBJ1-1; perhaps TRBD1 as D (6 bases). The CDR3 loop spans 13 amino acids. Germline CDR1 is SEHNR and CDR2 is FQNEAQ (reference sequence). The ends were cut back, 0 bases at V and 11 bases at J, with 13 bases in the middle.

The genes are TRBV20-1 and TRBJ2-1; 10 bases are shared with TRBD2. This CDR3 is 15 amino acids long. Germline V gives CDR1 DFQATT, CDR2 SNEGSKA (reference sequence). Trimming took 2 bases from V and 2 from J; bases not matched to a gene: 3. This CDR3 reads CSARSSGGPYNEQFF. DNA for the CDR3: TGCAGTGCTAGATCTAGCGGGGGACCCTACAATGAGCAGTTCTTC.